The 4 T cell receptor beta chains below all came from one sample that was sequenced in a study of cytomegalovirus exposure and HLA in healthy donors. Primers: 60 Vbeta forward and 13 Jbeta reverse. The table came from immunoSEQ multiplex PCR; TCRdb's copy has only in-frame clones and leaves some out. The sample shows 150,000 to 200,000 clones, 75% to 90% of them seen only once. Source material: PBMCs. The receptors were gathered from a male donor in good health and CMV-seropositive.

The rearrangement links TRBV6-6 to TRBJ2-1, with 10 bases fitting TRBD2. After removal of 5 bases from V and 8 bases from J, the junction contained 9 bases not matched to a gene. The CDR3 contains 15 residues. The germline V gene encodes CDR1 MNHNY and CDR2 SVGAGI (reference sequence). This CDR3 is CASSGASGSKDEQFF. The DNA of the CDR3 is TGTGCCAGCAGTGGGGCTAGCGGGAGTAAGGATGAGCAGTTCTTC.

The chain couples TRBV11-3 to TRBJ2-1, with 8 positions matching TRBD1. CDR1 and CDR2 from the germline V gene are SGHNT and YENEEA. The CDR3 spans 14 residues. J gave up 9 bases and V 4 bases, and 8 bases lay outside the gene matches. The chain's CDR3 is CASSSGQGAGEQFF. The CDR3 nucleotides read TGTGCCAGCAGCTCAGGACAGGGCGCAGGTGAGCAGTTCTTC.

This clone was seen a single time. The V gene is TRBV6-1, the J gene TRBJ1-1, with D hard to call. CDR1 and CDR2 (germline): MNHNS, SASEGT. The CDR3 consists of 13 residues. Trimming removed 5 bases from V and 1 base from J, with 8 bases in between. In DNA form, the CDR3 reads TGTGCCAGCAGTTCCTTCGGGAACACTGAAGCTTTCTTT. Its protein is CASSSFGNTEAFF.

This chain links TRBV25-1 with TRBJ1-2; D might be TRBD1 (6 bases). Germline CDR1 reads MGHDK; CDR2 reads SYGVNS. The CDR3 has 14 residues. Trimming took 3 bases from V and 5 from J, leaving 13 bases between them. The CDR3: CASSEGGAGYGYTF. The CDR3 region has the DNA TGTGCCAGCAGTGAGGGGGGGGCCGGGTATGGCTACACCTTC.